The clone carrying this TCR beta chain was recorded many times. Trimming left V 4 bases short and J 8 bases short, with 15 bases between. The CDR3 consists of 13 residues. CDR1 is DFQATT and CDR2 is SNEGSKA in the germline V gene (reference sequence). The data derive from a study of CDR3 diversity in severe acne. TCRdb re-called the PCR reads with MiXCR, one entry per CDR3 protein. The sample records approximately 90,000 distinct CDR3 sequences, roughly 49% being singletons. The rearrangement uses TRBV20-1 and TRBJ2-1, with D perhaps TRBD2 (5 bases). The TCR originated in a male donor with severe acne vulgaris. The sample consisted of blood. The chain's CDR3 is CSAKQTSTHEQFF. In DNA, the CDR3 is TGCAGTGCTAAGCAAACTAGTACCCATGAGCAGTTCTTC.